This TCR beta chain was found in a study of human T cells and chemical hapten exposure. Broader study findings: PT1 expanded TCR counts correlated positively with patch test score.

This clonotype appeared a few times. The antigen is undetermined. The CDR3 totals 14 residues. Germline V lookup: CDR1 SGHDN, CDR2 FVKESK. Trimming stripped 6 bases from V and 3 bases from J, with 9 bases between. Time point noted: patch test 2, 6 weeks after DPC sensitization. The treatment: therapeutic diphenylcyclopropenone sensitization with weekly scalp DPC. Using its own MiXCR run on the RACE reads, TCRdb lists one record per CDR3 protein. The repertoire holds roughly 30,000 distinct CDR3 sequences, with roughly a tenth as singletons. This sequence originates from a man aged 25 to 45 with alopecia areata. Some clones in this sample may be carry-over from other donors' samples. The sequences come from whole blood, collected in connection with sensitization to the hapten diphenylcyclopropenone (DPC). This sequence joins TRBV14 and TRBJ1-6; D possibly corresponds to TRBD1 (5 bases). CDR3 sequence: CASRPDSYNSPLHF. The CDR3 nucleotides are TGTGCCAGCAGACCTGACAGCTATAATTCACCCCTCCACTTT.